The 9 T cell receptor beta chains listed next were all sequenced from one sample in a study of blood T cell repertoires in COVID-19 (dated by TCRdb to 2019 to 2021). Library preparation employed the immunoSEQ multiplex PCR assay. TCRdb took this table from immuneACCESS and kept in-frame rearrangements with V and J called. Such tables lack part of the clones; where checked against another copy, unresolved V genes explain under half of the gap, and the rest is unexplained. The sample table lists some 300,000 clones, around four fifths of them with a count of one. The ten largest clones take up around 3.7% of the sample. What was sequenced was peripheral blood. These receptors were obtained from a woman between 50 and 59 years old with active or convalescent COVID-19.

The chain couples TRBV6-1 to TRBJ2-5, with TRBD1 matching 12 bases. The germline gives CDR1 MNHNS, CDR2 SASEGT. The junction had 11 bases not matched to a gene; V was cut back by 7 bases and J by 8 bases. CDR3 length: 15 amino acids. Here the CDR3 reads CASTPGTGGRRTQYF. The CDR3, as DNA: TGTGCCAGCACACCGGGGACAGGGGGCCGCAGAACCCAGTACTTC.

The rearrangement joins TRBV6-5 to TRBJ2-3; 14 bases match TRBD2. Trimming at V came to 4 bases and at J to 4 bases, leaving 4 bases not matched to a gene. CDR3 length: 16 amino acids. The germline V gene encodes CDR1 MNHEY and CDR2 SVGAGI. The CDR3 here is CASSSTSGRVADTQYF. The CDR3 nucleotides are TGTGCCAGCAGTTCGACTAGCGGGAGGGTTGCAGATACGCAGTATTTT.

The chain carries TRBV21-1 and TRBJ2-7; TRBD2 is taken as the D call from the table, unchecked against the DNA. TRBV21-1 is assigned pseudogene status. The CDR3 has 11 amino acids. In DNA, the CDR3 is TGTGCCAGCAGTCCGGACTTTGCGCAGTACTTC. It translates to CASSPDFAQYF.

This clone occurred a few times. The chain employs TRBV5-4 and TRBJ2-3; 7 bases fit TRBD2. J was trimmed by 3 bases and V by 0 bases; bases with no gene match: 7. The CDR3 is made up of 16 amino acids. Germline V gene data show CDR1 as SGHNT and CDR2 as YYREEE (reference sequence). For the CDR3, the DNA is TGTGCCAGCAGCTTGGTGCGGGGACTACCGACAGATACGCAGTATTTT. Translating it yields CASSLVRGLPTDTQYF.

The chain recombines TRBV19 with TRBJ2-2, with D hard to call. The germline CDR1 and CDR2 sequences are LNHDA and SQIVND (reference sequence). The CDR3 is made up of 14 amino acids. Trimming pared 1 base from V and 7 bases from J, leaving 10 bases between. CDR3 DNA sequence: TGTGCCAGTAGTATAGCCCTCTCAGGCGGGGAGCTGTTTTTT. The encoded protein is CASSIALSGGELFF.

The chain has TRBV4-1 and TRBJ1-5; a possible D gene is TRBD1 (5 bases). The CDR3 has 17 residues. Germline values: CDR1 MGHRA, CDR2 YSYEKL. V dropped 2 bases and J dropped 0 bases, with 14 bases sitting between them. The CDR3 region is CASSQPTLRDSNQPQHF. CDR3 coding DNA: TGCGCCAGCAGCCAACCTACCCTCAGGGATAGCAATCAGCCCCAGCATTTT.

This chain joins TRBV27 and TRBJ2-4, with TRBD2 identical over 7 bases. The CDR3 is made up of 15 amino acids. V trimming: 3 bases; J trimming: 7 bases; junction bases outside the gene matches: 9. CDR1 is MNHEY and CDR2 is SMNVEV in the germline V gene (reference sequence). As DNA, the CDR3 is TGTGCCAGCAGTTTGGTTTCGGGAGGCGGGAACATTCAGTACTTC. This gives the protein CASSLVSGGGNIQYF.

The chain employs TRBV19 and TRBJ2-7; 12 bases are shared with TRBD1. Germline CDR1 and CDR2: LNHDA and SQIVND (reference sequence). This CDR3 region has 14 residues. Trimming at V came to 6 bases and at J to 7 bases, leaving 7 bases not matched to a gene. CDR3 in DNA: TGTGCCAGTAGGCCGGGACAGGGGGCGCGGGAGCAGTACTTC. It is translated as CASRPGQGAREQYF.

This clone was picked up one time. The genes are TRBV2 and TRBJ1-1, with D tentatively TRBD1 (6 bases). The CDR3 is made up of 15 amino acids. V lost 3 bases to trimming and J lost 6 bases, with 17 bases between them. Germline V gives CDR1 SNHLY, CDR2 FYNNEI. The CDR3 nucleotides are TGTGCCAGCAGTGACCCAGGGGCTGGGGGACCTGAAGCTTTCTTT. It specifies CASSDPGAGGPEAFF.